The text below deals with one T cell receptor beta chain. Its antigen is as yet unknown. CDR1 and CDR2 (germline): SGHDN, FVKESK. The CDR3 runs 21 residues. The entry originates in a study of monozygotic twins with inflammatory bowel disease. Study-level results: Backing was not found for a single strong signal or clonotype associated with IBD. Twin concordance left repertoire similarity unchanged, with limited power a possible explanation for this lack of difference.

Per sample, reverse transcription was split into eight reactions. UMIs were attached via template switching, each with a 6-nucleotide sample barcode. TCRdb processed the 5' RACE reads again and assigns one entry to each CDR3 protein, with no DNA. Here the sample table reports under 200,000 distinct CDR3 sequences. Sequenced sample: blood. The TCR sequence derives from a human donor with ulcerative colitis or Crohn's disease, or a healthy co-twin of an affected twin (not recorded which). The chain uses TRBV14 and TRBJ2-4; the TRBD1 assignment by TCRdb is unverifiable without DNA. The CDR3 here is CASSQESGTGFLNRAKNIQYF.